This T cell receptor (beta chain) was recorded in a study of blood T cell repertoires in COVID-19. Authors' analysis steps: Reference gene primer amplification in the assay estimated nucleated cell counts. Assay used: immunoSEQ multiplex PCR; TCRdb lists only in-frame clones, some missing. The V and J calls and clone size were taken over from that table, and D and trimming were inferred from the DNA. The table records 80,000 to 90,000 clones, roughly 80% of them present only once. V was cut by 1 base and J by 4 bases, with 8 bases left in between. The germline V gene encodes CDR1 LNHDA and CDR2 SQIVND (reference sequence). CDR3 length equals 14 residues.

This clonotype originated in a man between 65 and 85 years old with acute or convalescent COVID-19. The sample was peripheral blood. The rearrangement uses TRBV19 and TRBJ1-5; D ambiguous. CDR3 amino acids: CASSIGRWNQPQHF. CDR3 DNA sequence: TGTGCCAGTAGTATAGGCAGGTGGAATCAGCCCCAGCATTTT.